This T cell receptor (beta chain) was retrieved from a study of Tregs in tolerant kidney transplant recipients. The table came from immunoSEQ multiplex PCR; TCRdb's copy has only in-frame clones and leaves some out. The sample contains approximately 99,000 clones, 90% of which appear only once. The CDR3 has 13 amino acids. Germline CDR1 reads LNHDA; CDR2 reads SQIVND (reference sequence). Trimming left V 4 bases short and J 4 bases short, with 11 bases between. Unstimulated Tregs (CD4+CD25+CD127-) and CD4+CD25- non-Tregs were sorted from PBMCs. The source is a human donor who received a combined kidney and bone marrow transplant. Source: CD4+ T cells from blood, taken before the transplant. This rearrangement joins TRBV19 to TRBJ2-7, with a weak D call TRBD1 (5 bases). Here the CDR3 DNA reads TGTGCCAGTAGTAATCAGGGCTCGTACGAGCAGTACTTC. Its protein is CASSNQGSYEQYF.